The 4 T cell receptor beta chains below were found in one sample sequenced in a study of cytomegalovirus exposure and HLA in healthy donors. Amplification used 60 Vbeta primers and 13 Jbeta primers. Here immunoSEQ multiplex PCR was the method, and the copy in TCRdb shows in-frame clones only, minus some. The sample is made up of roughly 53,000 clones, and the top ten hold around 12% of it. Specimen: PBMCs. Source of these receptors: a man aged 18 to 30 in good health and CMV-seropositive.

To note about this clone: Additional DNA sequences in this sample encode the identical CDR3. The rearrangement joins TRBV19 to TRBJ1-3, with TRBD1 matching over 9 bases. The CDR3 has 14 amino acids. V lost 6 bases, J lost 2 bases, and 2 bases stayed unmatched. CDR1 and CDR2 from the germline V gene are LNHDA and SQIVND (reference sequence). This CDR3 is CASRGQGTGNTIYF. CDR3 DNA: TGTGCCAGTAGGGGACAGGGCACTGGAAACACCATATATTTT.

The chain is built from TRBV4-1 and TRBJ1-4; possible D gene TRBD1, 5 bases. Germline CDR1 reads MGHRA; CDR2 reads YSYEKL. Trimming cost V 0 bases and J 8 bases, with 16 bases left between them. CDR3 size: 16 residues. The CDR3 region has the DNA TGCGCCAGCAGCCAAGATCTGGCAGGGTCCGGGGAAAAACTGTTTTTT. Its translation is CASSQDLAGSGEKLFF.

The rearrangement links TRBV11-2 to TRBJ2-3; 13 nucleotides line up with TRBD2. Germline assignment: CDR1 SGHAT and CDR2 FQNNGV. V shed 5 bases, J shed 6 bases, and the junction held 11 bases outside the gene matches. CDR3 length: 17 amino acids. CDR3 protein: CASSEPTSGRRMDTQYF. Here the CDR3 DNA reads TGTGCCAGCAGCGAGCCGACTAGCGGGAGGCGGATGGATACGCAGTATTTT.

The chain is built from TRBV18 and TRBJ2-7, with 7 bases identical to TRBD1. The ends lost 5 bases at V and 0 bases at J; junction bases unmatched: 7. The CDR3 is 15 amino acids. Per germline, CDR1 KGHSH and CDR2 LQKENI. This CDR3 reads CASSRQGSASYEQYF. CDR3 nucleotides: TGTGCCAGCTCAAGACAGGGCTCTGCCTCCTACGAGCAGTACTTC.